This T cell receptor beta chain is from a study of T-cell memory formation after mild COVID-19. Notes on the study in general: Clones that contracted from day 15 to 85 had balanced CD4/CD8; later expanders were CD4+ biased. Memory sampled before infection contained some responding clones, suggesting cross-reactive memory joined. The authors did not confirm SARS-CoV-2 specificity of second-wave clones peaking day 37.

5'RACE with constant-segment primers yielded barcoded, UMI-tagged TCR alpha and TCR beta cDNA libraries. TCRdb called the 5' RACE reads again in MiXCR, with one record for every CDR3 protein. Of 500,000 to 650,000 distinct CDR3 sequences listed, about 20% are singletons. Germline CDR1 is KGHDR and CDR2 is SFDVKD. The V and J ends lost 1 base and 4 bases, in that order; junction bases with no gene match: 5. The CDR3 consists of 16 residues. As concerns this clonotype: Its target is not known.

The chain carries TRBV24-1 and TRBJ2-2; 7 bases match TRBD1. This clonotype was obtained from an adult woman who had mild COVID-19 (a few samples of this study predate the infection). Cell type and time point are not known. Sequenced material: PBMCs or a T cell subset sorted from them (not recorded which). The CDR3 DNA sequence: TGTGCCACCAGTGATTTAGGGACAGCAGCCACCGGGGAGCTGTTTTTT. Translated: CATSDLGTAATGELFF.